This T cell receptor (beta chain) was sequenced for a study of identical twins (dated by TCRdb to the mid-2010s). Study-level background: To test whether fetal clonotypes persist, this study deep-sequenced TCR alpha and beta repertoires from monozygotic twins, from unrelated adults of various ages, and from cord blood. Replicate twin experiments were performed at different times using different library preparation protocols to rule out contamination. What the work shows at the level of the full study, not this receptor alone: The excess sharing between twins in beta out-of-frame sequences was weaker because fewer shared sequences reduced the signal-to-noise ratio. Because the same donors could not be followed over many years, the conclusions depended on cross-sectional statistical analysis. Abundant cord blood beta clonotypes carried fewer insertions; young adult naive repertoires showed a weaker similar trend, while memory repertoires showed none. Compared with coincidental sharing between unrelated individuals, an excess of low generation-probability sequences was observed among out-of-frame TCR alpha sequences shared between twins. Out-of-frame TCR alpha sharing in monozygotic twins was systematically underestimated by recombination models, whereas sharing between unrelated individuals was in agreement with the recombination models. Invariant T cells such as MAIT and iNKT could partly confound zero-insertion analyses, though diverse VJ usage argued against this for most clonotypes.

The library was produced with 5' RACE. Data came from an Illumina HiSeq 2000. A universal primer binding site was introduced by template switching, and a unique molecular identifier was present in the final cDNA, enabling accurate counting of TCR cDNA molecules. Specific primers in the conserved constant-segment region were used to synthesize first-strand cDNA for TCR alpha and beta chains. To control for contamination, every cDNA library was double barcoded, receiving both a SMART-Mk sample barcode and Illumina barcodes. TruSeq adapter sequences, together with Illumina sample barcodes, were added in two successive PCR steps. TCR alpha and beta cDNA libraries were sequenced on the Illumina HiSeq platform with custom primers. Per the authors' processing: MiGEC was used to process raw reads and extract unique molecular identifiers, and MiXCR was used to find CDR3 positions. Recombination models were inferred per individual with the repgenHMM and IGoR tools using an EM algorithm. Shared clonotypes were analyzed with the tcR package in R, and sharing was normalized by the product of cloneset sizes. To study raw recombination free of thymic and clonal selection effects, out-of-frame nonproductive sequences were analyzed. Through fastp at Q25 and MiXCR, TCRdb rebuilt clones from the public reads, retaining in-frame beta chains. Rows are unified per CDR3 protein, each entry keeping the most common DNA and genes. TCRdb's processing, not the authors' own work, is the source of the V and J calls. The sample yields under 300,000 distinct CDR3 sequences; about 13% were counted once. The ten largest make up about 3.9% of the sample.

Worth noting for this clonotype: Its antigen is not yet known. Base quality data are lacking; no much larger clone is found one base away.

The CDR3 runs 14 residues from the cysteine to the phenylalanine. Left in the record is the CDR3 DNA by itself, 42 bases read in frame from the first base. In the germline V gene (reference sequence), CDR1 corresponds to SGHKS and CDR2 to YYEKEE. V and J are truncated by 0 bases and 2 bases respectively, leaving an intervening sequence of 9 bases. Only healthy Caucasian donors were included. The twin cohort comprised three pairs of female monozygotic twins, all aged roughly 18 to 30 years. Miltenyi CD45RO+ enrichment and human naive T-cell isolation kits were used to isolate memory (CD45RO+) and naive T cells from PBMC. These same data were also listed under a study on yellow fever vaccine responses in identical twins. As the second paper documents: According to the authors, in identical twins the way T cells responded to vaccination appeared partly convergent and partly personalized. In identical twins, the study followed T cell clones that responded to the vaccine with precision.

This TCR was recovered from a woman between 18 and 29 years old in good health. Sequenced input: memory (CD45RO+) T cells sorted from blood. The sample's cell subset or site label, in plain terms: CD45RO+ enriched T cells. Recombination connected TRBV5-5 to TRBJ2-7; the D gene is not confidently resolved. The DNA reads TGTGCCAGCAGCTTGGTTCAGGAGACCTACGAGCAGTACTTC. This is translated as CASSLVQETYEQYF.